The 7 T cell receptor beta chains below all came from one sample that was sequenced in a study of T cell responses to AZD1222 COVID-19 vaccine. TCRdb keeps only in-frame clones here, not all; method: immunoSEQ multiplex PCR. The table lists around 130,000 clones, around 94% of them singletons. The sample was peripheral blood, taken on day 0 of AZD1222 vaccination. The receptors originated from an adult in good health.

CDR3 region: CASSLTSGLVTQYF. In DNA, the CDR3 is TGTGCCAGCAGTTTGACTAGCGGGTTGGTGACCCAGTACTTC. The chain links TRBV27 to TRBJ2-5; 10 bases align to TRBD2. The junction had 5 bases not matched to a gene; V was cut back by 3 bases and J by 7 bases. Germline CDR1 and CDR2: MNHEY and SMNVEV (reference sequence). The CDR3 runs 14 residues.

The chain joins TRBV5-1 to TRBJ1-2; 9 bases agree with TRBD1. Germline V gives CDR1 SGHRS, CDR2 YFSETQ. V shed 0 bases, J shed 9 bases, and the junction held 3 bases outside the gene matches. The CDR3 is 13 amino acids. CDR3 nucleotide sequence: TGCGCCAGCAGCTTGGGGACAGGGGTCAGCTACACCTTC. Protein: CASSLGTGVSYTF. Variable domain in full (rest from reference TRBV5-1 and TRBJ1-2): KAGVTQTPRYLIKTRGQQVTLSCSPISGHRSVSWYQQTPGQGLQFLFEYFSETQRNKGNFPGRFSGRQFSNSRSEMNVSTLELGDSALYLCASSLGTGVSYTFGSGTRLTVV.

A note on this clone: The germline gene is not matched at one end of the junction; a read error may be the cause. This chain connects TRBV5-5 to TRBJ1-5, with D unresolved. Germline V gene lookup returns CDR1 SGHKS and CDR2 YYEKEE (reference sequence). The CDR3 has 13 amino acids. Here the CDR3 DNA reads TGTGCCAGCTGCTTAGGGCTCAATCAGCCCCAGCATTTT. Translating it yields CASCLGLNQPQHF.

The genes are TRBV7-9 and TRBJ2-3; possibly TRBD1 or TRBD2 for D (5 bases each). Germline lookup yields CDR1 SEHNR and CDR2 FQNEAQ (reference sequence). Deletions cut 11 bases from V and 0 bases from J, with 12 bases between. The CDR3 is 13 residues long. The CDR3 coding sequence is TGTGCCGGGACCCACTCTAGCACAGATACGCAGTATTTT. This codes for CAGTHSSTDTQYF.

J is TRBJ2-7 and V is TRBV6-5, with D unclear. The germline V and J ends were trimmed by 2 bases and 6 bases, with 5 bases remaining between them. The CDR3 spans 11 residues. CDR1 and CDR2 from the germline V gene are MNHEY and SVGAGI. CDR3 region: CASSYASEQYF. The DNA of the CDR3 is TGTGCCAGCAGTTACGCGAGCGAGCAGTACTTC.

CDR3 DNA sequence: TGCGCCAGCAGCTCGTTTGTCGGGGAGGGTTCACATGAGCAGTTCTTC. Its translation: CASSSFVGEGSHEQFF. The rearrangement uses TRBV4-3 and TRBJ2-1; 7 bases agree with TRBD2. The CDR3 totals 16 residues. The trim removed 5 bases at V and 8 bases at J, leaving 15 bases unmatched. Germline CDR1 and CDR2: LGHNA and YSLEER.

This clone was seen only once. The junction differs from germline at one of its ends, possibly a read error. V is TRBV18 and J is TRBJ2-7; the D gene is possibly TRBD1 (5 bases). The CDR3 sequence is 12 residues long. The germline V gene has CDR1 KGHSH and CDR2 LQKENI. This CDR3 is CASSPPEGVGLF. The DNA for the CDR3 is TGTGCCAGCTCACCACCGGAAGGGGTGGGGCTTTTC.